The rows below give T cell receptor beta chains drawn from one sample of a study of TIL therapy for anti-PD-1-resistant metastatic lung cancer. Profiled with immunoSEQ multiplex PCR; TCRdb holds only in-frame clones, not every one. This sample has about 48,000 clones, with 60% to 85% found just once. Sequencing was performed on tumor tissue, taken at baseline. The receptor set was obtained from a person between 25 and 80 years old with non-small cell lung cancer. CDR3s include the opening cysteine and the closing phenylalanine or tryptophan. Fields, in order: J gene, V gene, D gene, clone size, CDR3 protein, CDR3 DNA. A D gene is named only where the DNA matches it firmly. Size is omitted from some rows. Given values are once, few, many or a class for expanded clones.

j_call: TRBJ1-2
v_call: TRBV5-6
d_call: TRBD1
clone_size: .
cdr3_aa: CASSFRTGGYGYTF
cdr3_nt: TGTGCCAGCAGTTTCCGGACAGGGGGATATGGCTACACCTTC

j_call: TRBJ2-1
v_call: TRBV4-1
d_call: .
clone_size: .
cdr3_aa: CASSQAPSSSYNEQFF
cdr3_nt: TGCGCCAGCAGCCAAGCTCCTAGCAGCTCCTACAATGAGCAGTTCTTC

j_call: TRBJ1-6
v_call: TRBV5-8
d_call: .
clone_size: many
cdr3_aa: CASSILFRGTLHF
cdr3_nt: TGTGCCAGCAGCATCTTATTCCGGGGAACCCTCCACTTT

j_call: TRBJ1-2
v_call: TRBV10-3
d_call: TRBD1
clone_size: .
cdr3_aa: CAISEGRGDGYTF
cdr3_nt: TGTGCCATCAGTGAAGGCAGGGGGGACGGCTACACCTTC

j_call: TRBJ1-2
v_call: TRBV28
d_call: TRBD1
clone_size: .
cdr3_aa: CASSFTGGLSGYTF
cdr3_nt: TGTGCCAGCAGTTTTACAGGGGGCTTAAGTGGCTACACCTTC

j_call: TRBJ2-4
v_call: TRBV15
d_call: .
clone_size: few
cdr3_aa: CATSVGTDLAKNIQYF
cdr3_nt: TGTGCCACCAGCGTCGGGACCGACCTAGCCAAAAACATTCAGTACTTC

j_call: TRBJ1-3
v_call: TRBV19
d_call: .
clone_size: .
cdr3_aa: CASANRRGSGNTIYF
cdr3_nt: TGTGCCAGTGCTAACCGCAGGGGATCTGGAAACACCATATATTTT

j_call: TRBJ2-7
v_call: TRBV28
d_call: TRBD1
clone_size: .
cdr3_aa: CASNDRVDAYEQYF
cdr3_nt: TGTGCCAGCAACGACAGGGTCGACGCCTACGAGCAGTACTTC

j_call: TRBJ1-1
v_call: TRBV11-3
d_call: .
clone_size: .
cdr3_aa: CASSLGGAAEAFF
cdr3_nt: TGTGCCAGCAGCTTAGGGGGGGCCGCTGAAGCTTTCTTT

j_call: TRBJ2-7
v_call: TRBV11-2
d_call: TRBD1
clone_size: .
cdr3_aa: CASSRQGVDYEQYF
cdr3_nt: TGTGCCAGCTCCAGACAGGGGGTGGACTACGAGCAGTACTTC

j_call: TRBJ2-3
v_call: TRBV2
d_call: TRBD2
clone_size: .
cdr3_aa: CASSGQAGAPDTQYF
cdr3_nt: TGTGCCAGCAGTGGCCAAGCGGGGGCCCCAGATACGCAGTATTTT

j_call: TRBJ2-7
v_call: TRBV19
d_call: TRBD2
clone_size: .
cdr3_aa: CASSPNLAGGIYEQYF
cdr3_nt: TGTGCCAGTAGCCCGAATTTAGCGGGAGGGATCTACGAGCAGTACTTC

j_call: TRBJ2-5
v_call: TRBV18
d_call: .
clone_size: .
cdr3_aa: CASSPPLGGPGQETQYF
cdr3_nt: TGTGCCAGCTCACCACCACTCGGGGGACCCGGACAAGAGACCCAGTACTTC

j_call: TRBJ1-2
v_call: TRBV10-3
d_call: .
clone_size: .
cdr3_aa: CAISLLPDGYGYTF
cdr3_nt: TGTGCCATCAGTTTACTACCCGACGGCTATGGCTACACCTTC

j_call: TRBJ1-6
v_call: TRBV5-1
d_call: .
clone_size: .
cdr3_aa: CASSLDGRANSPLHF
cdr3_nt: TGCGCCAGCAGCTTGGATGGCAGGGCTAATTCACCCCTCCACTTT

j_call: TRBJ1-2
v_call: TRBV6-1
d_call: .
clone_size: .
cdr3_aa: CASSDWSGRAGYTF
cdr3_nt: TGTGCCAGCAGTGATTGGAGTGGGCGGGCTGGCTACACCTTC

j_call: TRBJ2-5
v_call: TRBV6-4
d_call: TRBD2
clone_size: once
cdr3_aa: CASSVLAGETQYF
cdr3_nt: TGTGCCAGCAGTGTACTAGCGGGAGAGACCCAGTACTTC

j_call: TRBJ2-2
v_call: TRBV6-5
d_call: .
clone_size: once
cdr3_aa: CASIGVGRTGELFF
cdr3_nt: TGTGCCAGCATCGGTGTAGGGCGAACCGGGGAGCTGTTTTTT

j_call: TRBJ2-3
v_call: TRBV19
d_call: TRBD1
clone_size: few
cdr3_aa: CASSISGTGLDTQYF
cdr3_nt: TGTGCCAGTAGTATTTCCGGGACAGGGCTAGATACGCAGTATTTT

j_call: TRBJ1-3
v_call: TRBV7-2
d_call: .
clone_size: .
cdr3_aa: CASSPDLFGNTIYF
cdr3_nt: TGTGCCAGCAGCCCGGACTTGTTTGGAAACACCATATATTTT

j_call: TRBJ2-5
v_call: TRBV7-7
d_call: .
clone_size: .
cdr3_aa: CASSRFAGETQYF
cdr3_nt: TGTGCTAGCAGCAGATTCGCAGGGGAGACCCAGTACTTC

j_call: TRBJ2-5
v_call: TRBV19
d_call: .
clone_size: .
cdr3_aa: CASSIDGPVETQYF
cdr3_nt: TGTGCCAGTAGTATAGACGGACCGGTGGAGACCCAGTACTTC

j_call: TRBJ2-5
v_call: TRBV27
d_call: .
clone_size: .
cdr3_aa: CASSWIAEPETQYF
cdr3_nt: TGTGCCAGCAGTTGGATAGCGGAGCCGGAGACCCAGTACTTC

j_call: TRBJ1-2
v_call: TRBV19
d_call: .
clone_size: .
cdr3_aa: CASSFPGTGYTF
cdr3_nt: TGTGCCAGTAGTTTCCCGGGAACCGGCTACACCTTC

j_call: TRBJ2-3
v_call: TRBV5-1
d_call: .
clone_size: .
cdr3_aa: CASSLGGLRFSDTQYF
cdr3_nt: TGCGCCAGCAGCTTGGGGGGACTCCGATTCTCAGATACGCAGTATTTT

j_call: TRBJ2-3
v_call: TRBV5-6
d_call: .
clone_size: .
cdr3_aa: CASSLSGGGTDTQYF
cdr3_nt: TGTGCCAGCAGCTTGTCTGGGGGCGGCACAGATACGCAGTATTTT

j_call: TRBJ2-1
v_call: TRBV6-5
d_call: TRBD2
clone_size: .
cdr3_aa: CASSYLAGGPDEQFF
cdr3_nt: TGTGCCAGCAGTTACTTGGCGGGAGGGCCAGATGAGCAGTTCTTC

j_call: TRBJ2-5
v_call: TRBV11-3
d_call: .
clone_size: .
cdr3_aa: CASSPATGGAGETQYF
cdr3_nt: TGTGCCAGCAGCCCCGCTACTGGGGGGGCCGGGGAGACCCAGTACTTC

j_call: TRBJ2-3
v_call: TRBV2
d_call: TRBD2
clone_size: .
cdr3_aa: CASSRLASTDTQYF
cdr3_nt: TGTGCCAGCTCGAGACTAGCTAGCACAGATACGCAGTATTTT

j_call: TRBJ1-5
v_call: TRBV10-1
d_call: .
clone_size: few
cdr3_aa: CASSMAGNQPQHF
cdr3_nt: TGCGCCAGCAGTATGGCCGGCAATCAGCCCCAGCATTTT

j_call: TRBJ1-4
v_call: TRBV30
d_call: .
clone_size: .
cdr3_aa: CAWTPGPSTTNEKLFF
cdr3_nt: TGTGCCTGGACCCCCGGGCCATCTACAACTAATGAAAAACTGTTTTTT

j_call: TRBJ2-7
v_call: TRBV7-2
d_call: TRBD2
clone_size: .
cdr3_aa: CASTPTSGRHEQYF
cdr3_nt: TGTGCCAGCACCCCGACTAGCGGGAGACACGAGCAGTACTTC

j_call: TRBJ1-4
v_call: TRBV2
d_call: .
clone_size: .
cdr3_aa: CASSEGGTNEKLFF
cdr3_nt: TGTGCCAGCAGTGAAGGGGGAACTAATGAAAAACTGTTTTTT

j_call: TRBJ2-4
v_call: TRBV7-3
d_call: .
clone_size: medium-sized
cdr3_aa: CASSLGASDQYF
cdr3_nt: TGTGCCAGCAGCCTTGGGGCTAGCGATCAGTACTTC

j_call: TRBJ2-7
v_call: TRBV14
d_call: .
clone_size: .
cdr3_aa: CASSQEGHLIEQYF
cdr3_nt: TGTGCCAGCAGCCAAGAGGGACACCTGATTGAGCAGTACTTC